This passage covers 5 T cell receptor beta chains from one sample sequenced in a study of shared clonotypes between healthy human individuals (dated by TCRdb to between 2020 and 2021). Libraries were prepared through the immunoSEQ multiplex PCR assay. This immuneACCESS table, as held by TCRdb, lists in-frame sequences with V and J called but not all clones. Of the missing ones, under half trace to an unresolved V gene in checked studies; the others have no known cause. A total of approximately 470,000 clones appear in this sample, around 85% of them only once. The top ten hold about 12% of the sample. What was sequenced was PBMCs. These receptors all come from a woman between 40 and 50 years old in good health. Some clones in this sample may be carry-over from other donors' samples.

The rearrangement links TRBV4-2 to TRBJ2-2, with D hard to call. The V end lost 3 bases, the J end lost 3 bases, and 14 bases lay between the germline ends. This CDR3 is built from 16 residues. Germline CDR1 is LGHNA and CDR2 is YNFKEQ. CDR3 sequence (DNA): TGTGCCAGCAGCCAGACCCCAGCACCACACACCGGGGAGCTGTTTTTT. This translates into CASSQTPAPHTGELFF.

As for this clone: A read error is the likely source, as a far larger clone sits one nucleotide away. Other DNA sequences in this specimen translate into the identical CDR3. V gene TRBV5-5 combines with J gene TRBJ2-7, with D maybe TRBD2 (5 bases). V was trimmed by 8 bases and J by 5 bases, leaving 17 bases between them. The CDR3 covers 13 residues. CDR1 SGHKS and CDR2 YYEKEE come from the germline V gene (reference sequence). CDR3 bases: TGTGCCAGTAGCGCTGGACGGTCCGACGAGCAGTACTTC. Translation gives CASSAGRSDEQYF.

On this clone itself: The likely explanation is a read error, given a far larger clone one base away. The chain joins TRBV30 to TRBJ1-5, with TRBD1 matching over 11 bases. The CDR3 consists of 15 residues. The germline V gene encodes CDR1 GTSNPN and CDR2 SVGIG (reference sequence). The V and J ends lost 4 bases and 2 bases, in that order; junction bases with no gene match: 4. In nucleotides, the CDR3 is TGTGCCTGGAAAGGACAGGGGGCTGGCAATCAGCCCCAGCATTTT. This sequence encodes CAWKGQGAGNQPQHF.

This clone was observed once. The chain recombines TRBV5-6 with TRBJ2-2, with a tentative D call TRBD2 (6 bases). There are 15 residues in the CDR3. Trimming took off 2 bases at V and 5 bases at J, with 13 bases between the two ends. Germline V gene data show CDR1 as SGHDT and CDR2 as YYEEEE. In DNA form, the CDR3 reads TGTGCCAGCAGCTTCCTCGGGAGACCTACCGGGGAGCTGTTTTTT. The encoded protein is CASSFLGRPTGELFF. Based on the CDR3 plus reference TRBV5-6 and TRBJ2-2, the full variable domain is DAGVTQSPTHLIKTRGQQVTLRCSPKSGHDTVSWYQQALGQGPQFIFQYYEEEERQRGNFPDRFSGHQFPNYSSELNVNALLLGDSALYLCASSFLGRPTGELFFGEGSRLTVL.

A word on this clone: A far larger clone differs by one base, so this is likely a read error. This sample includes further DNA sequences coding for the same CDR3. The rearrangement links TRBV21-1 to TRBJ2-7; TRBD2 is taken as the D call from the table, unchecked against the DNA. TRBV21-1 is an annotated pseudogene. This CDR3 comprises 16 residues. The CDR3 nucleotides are TGTGCCAGCAGCAAAACGAGCGGCCGGTCCACCTACGAGCAGTACTTC. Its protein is CASSKTSGRSTYEQYF.